The 32 T cell receptor beta chains given below trace back to one sample, sequenced in a study of regulatory T cells in long-lasting Graves disease. To make TCR beta libraries, researchers used iRepertoire HTBI primers and Arm-PCR of CDR3 regions. MiXCR was run by TCRdb on the multiplex PCR reads, yielding one entry per CDR3 protein. The sample records over 450,000 distinct CDR3 sequences, 20% to 25% being singletons. Specified time point: persistent/refractory GD, antithyroid drugs over 5 years with positive TRAb. Extracted PBMC RNA gave rise to the TCR library. The sample was peripheral blood mononuclear cells (PBMCs), taken when the disease was refractory, from a patient treated with antithyroid drugs. All receptors come from a female donor with Graves disease.

This clonotype appeared many times. The chain has TRBV27 and TRBJ2-7, with TRBD1 identical over 10 bases. The V segment lost 5 bases and the J segment 6 bases; nucleotides outside the gene matches: 13. Germline V gives CDR1 MNHEY, CDR2 SMNVEV (reference sequence). This CDR3 has 16 residues. The CDR3 DNA reads TGTGCCAGCAGTCCATCCGGGACAGGGGAAGGTCTCGAGCAGTACTTC. Amino acids: CASSPSGTGEGLEQYF.

This clonotype appeared a few times. The chain couples TRBV12-3 or TRBV12-4 to TRBJ1-3, with D maybe TRBD1 (6 bases). The CDR3 sequence is 15 residues long. Trimming shortened V by 6 bases and J by 2 bases, and 14 bases separated the two germline ends. CDR3 sequence reads: CASRPANRAGNTIYF. In DNA, the CDR3 is TGTGCCAGCAGACCCGCCAACAGGGCTGGAAACACCATATATTTT.

This clonotype has more than one count but fewer than ten. CDR3 DNA: TGCGCCAGCAGCCCCGGCTTGCGGGGTTACGAGCAGTACTTC. This gives the protein CASSPGLRGYEQYF. This chain connects TRBV5-1 to TRBJ2-7; the D gene is possibly TRBD2 (6 bases). Looked up from germline, CDR1 is SGHRS and CDR2 is YFSETQ. The V end lost 4 bases, the J end lost 4 bases, and 15 bases lay between the germline ends. CDR3 size: 14 residues.

This clonotype was seen many times. V is TRBV2 and J is TRBJ2-4; D possibly corresponds to TRBD2 (5 bases). Germline CDR1 SNHLY, CDR2 FYNNEI. Trimming removed 6 bases from V and 8 bases from J, with 8 bases in between. The CDR3 runs 11 residues. CDR3 residues: CASREDYIQYF. As DNA, the CDR3 is TGTGCCAGCAGGGAGGACTACATTCAGTACTTC. Drawing the rest from reference TRBV2 and TRBJ2-4, the complete variable domain is EPEVTQTPSHQVTQMGQEVILRCVPISNHLYFYWYRQILGQKVEFLVSFYNNEISEKSEIFDDQFSVERPDGSNFTLKIRSTKLEDSAMYFCASREDYIQYFGAGTRLSVL.

The table lists this clonotype with a few counts. This chain uses TRBV19 with TRBJ2-7; D gene ambiguous. The CDR3 spans 13 residues. The V gene lost 3 bases and the J gene lost 3 bases, with 9 bases spanning the gap. Germline CDR1 reads LNHDA; CDR2 reads SQIVND (reference sequence). As DNA, the CDR3 is TGTGCCAGTAGTATTGCGACGGGCTACGAGCAGTACTTC. Translation: CASSIATGYEQYF.

The V call is TRBV7-2, the J call TRBJ2-2; 16 positions agree with TRBD2. This CDR3 comprises 21 residues. Trimming cost V 3 bases and J 3 bases; bases outside gene matches: 13. From germline, CDR1 is SGHTA and CDR2 FQGNSA. The CDR3 bases are TGTGCCAGCAGCTTTCTCCCCCCGGGACTAGCGGGAGGGACGGACACCGGGGAGCTGTTTTTT. It specifies CASSFLPPGLAGGTDTGELFF.

Ten or more counts support this clonotype. The V gene is TRBV9, the J gene TRBJ1-1; D gene uncertain. CDR1 SGDLS and CDR2 YYNGEE come from the germline V gene. The CDR3 has 13 residues. Trimming left V 1 base short and J 4 bases short, with 8 bases between. DNA of the CDR3: TGTGCCAGCAGCGTAAGAGAGGGCACTGAAGCTTTCTTT. Its translation is CASSVREGTEAFF. The full variable domain, its missing parts supplied by reference TRBV9 and TRBJ1-1, is DSGVTQTPKHLITATGQRVTLRCSPRSGDLSVYWYQQSLDQGLQFLIQYYNGEERAKGNILERFSAQQFPDLHSELNLSSLELGDSALYFCASSVREGTEAFFGQGTRLTVV.

There are a few counts of this clonotype. The V gene is TRBV6-1, the J gene TRBJ1-1; D remains ambiguous. Germline lookup yields CDR1 MNHNS and CDR2 SASEGT. Trimming left V 5 bases short and J 8 bases short, with 15 bases between. The CDR3 has 13 amino acids. CDR3 in amino acids: CASSPPPGGEAFF. In nucleotides, the CDR3 is TGTGCCAGCAGTCCTCCGCCGGGAGGGGAAGCTTTCTTT.

The sample holds many counts of this clonotype. The chain couples TRBV2 to TRBJ2-7; D unclear. This CDR3 spans 15 amino acids. V lost 2 bases and J 2 bases, leaving 13 bases between the germline ends. CDR1 is SNHLY and CDR2 is FYNNEI in the germline V gene. The CDR3 bases are TGTGCCAGCAGTGAAAGGATTAGTCCCACCTACGAGCAGTACTTC. It specifies CASSERISPTYEQYF.

This clonotype was counted many times. The chain uses TRBV7-9 and TRBJ2-5; TRBD1 matches at 9 bases. The V and J ends lost 5 bases and 4 bases, in that order; junction bases with no gene match: 2. CDR3 size: 13 residues. Per the germline V gene, CDR1 is SEHNR and CDR2 is FQNEAQ (reference sequence). The CDR3 DNA reads as TGTGCCAGCAGCCAGGACAGGGGAGAGACCCAGTACTTC. As protein: CASSQDRGETQYF.

The sample holds many counts of this clonotype. DNA for the CDR3: TGTGCCAGCAGGCGGACTAGCGGGATCTACGAGCAGTACTTC. Translated: CASRRTSGIYEQYF. The genes are TRBV28 and TRBJ2-7; 12 bases map to TRBD2. CDR1 is MDHEN and CDR2 is SYDVKM in the germline V gene. The CDR3 is made up of 14 amino acids. V dropped 6 bases and J dropped 3; count of bases not matched to a gene: 3.

This clonotype was observed a handful of times. The V and J genes are TRBV10-1 and TRBJ1-2, with no clear D. Germline assignment: CDR1 WNHNN and CDR2 SYGVQD (reference sequence). The CDR3 length is 16 residues. Trimming took 6 bases from V and 2 from J, leaving 19 bases between them. The CDR3 region is CASRPKGRHPNYGYTF. The CDR3 nucleotides read TGCGCCAGCAGACCCAAGGGAAGGCACCCCAACTATGGCTACACCTTC.

In this sample, this clonotype turned up a few times. This chain uses TRBV6-1 with TRBJ2-2, with D possibly matching TRBD2 (5 bases). Per germline, CDR1 MNHNS and CDR2 SASEGT. V was cut by 9 bases and J by 8 bases, with 13 bases left in between. This CDR3 spans 12 amino acids. The DNA of the CDR3 is TGTGCCAGTTCCGGGGATGCTGGGGAGCTGTTTTTT. Protein product: CASSGDAGELFF.

This clonotype was detected many times. V is TRBV6-5 and J is TRBJ1-1; 9 nucleotides agree with TRBD1. From germline, CDR1 is MNHEY and CDR2 SVGAGI. This CDR3 region has 15 residues. J was trimmed by 1 base and V by 0 bases; bases with no gene match: 0. The CDR3 is CASSYSGQGNTEAFF. The CDR3 nucleotides are TGTGCCAGCAGTTACTCGGGACAGGGGAACACTGAAGCTTTCTTT.

This clonotype has just a few counts. A read error may be the cause here, since a much bigger clone is one base away. The V call is TRBV11-3, the J call TRBJ2-5; no firm D call. Germline V gene lookup returns CDR1 SGHNT and CDR2 YENEEA. This CDR3 region has 17 residues. The CDR3 loop reads CAGSLGVRSPTEETQYF. As DNA, the CDR3 is TGTGCCGGCAGCTTAGGAGTGAGATCCCCTACCGAAGAGACCCAGTACTTC.

This clonotype was seen only a few times. The chain recombines TRBV9 with TRBJ2-5, with unresolved D. V gave up 0 bases and J gave up 1 base, with 10 bases separating them. The CDR3 is 15 residues long. Germline V gene lookup returns CDR1 SGDLS and CDR2 YYNGEE. For the CDR3, the DNA is TGTGCCAGCAGCGTAGACGGTCTATTCCAAGAGACCCAGTACTTC. Protein product: CASSVDGLFQETQYF. Full variable domain (missing parts from reference TRBV9 and TRBJ2-5): DSGVTQTPKHLITATGQRVTLRCSPRSGDLSVYWYQQSLDQGLQFLIQYYNGEERAKGNILERFSAQQFPDLHSELNLSSLELGDSALYFCASSVDGLFQETQYFGPGTRLLVL.

The chain combines TRBV7-2 with TRBJ2-7, with D possibly matching TRBD2 (6 bases). The germline V and J ends were trimmed by 3 bases and 5 bases, with 20 bases remaining between them. The germline V gene encodes CDR1 SGHTA and CDR2 FQGNSA. The CDR3 extends over 16 amino acids. CDR3 in amino acids: CASSLGDSTWWDEQYF. CDR3 bases: TGTGCCAGCAGCTTGGGGGACTCAACCTGGTGGGACGAGCAGTACTTC.

The gene calls are TRBV13 and TRBJ2-1; 8 bases are shared with TRBD1. The CDR3 runs to 14 residues. V was pared by 4 bases and J by 1 base, with 0 bases of the junction left unmatched. The germline CDR1 and CDR2 sequences are PRHDT and FYEKMQ (reference sequence). The CDR3 DNA is TGTGCCAGCAGCTGGACAGGGTCCTACAATGAGCAGTTCTTC. Translation: CASSWTGSYNEQFF.

This clonotype showed up many times. This rearrangement joins TRBV27 to TRBJ1-6, with 9 bases aligning to TRBD1. The CDR3 extends over 15 amino acids. Germline CDR1 and CDR2: MNHEY and SMNVEV (reference sequence). The trim removed 6 bases at V and 9 bases at J, leaving 9 bases unmatched. This CDR3 is CASSLTGTGRSPLHF. The CDR3 nucleotides read TGTGCCAGCAGCCTTACCGGGACAGGGCGTTCACCCCTCCACTTT.

This clonotype appeared many times. This chain links TRBV12-3 or TRBV12-4 with TRBJ1-3, with 7 bases identical to TRBD1. Trimming cost V 5 bases and J 1 base; bases outside gene matches: 5. This CDR3 has 15 residues. The CDR3 protein is CASSPDRQSGNTIYF. In DNA form, the CDR3 reads TGTGCCAGCAGTCCGGACAGGCAATCTGGAAACACCATATATTTT.

Turning to this clonotype: A much larger clone lies one base from this, so it may be a read error. CDR3 sequence: CASGDRGLFFQPQHF. As DNA, the CDR3 is TGTGCCAGCGGGGACAGGGGGCTTTTCTTTCAGCCCCAGCATTTT. The chain combines TRBV6-2 or TRBV6-3 with TRBJ1-5, with TRBD1 matching 12 bases. V dropped 8 bases and J dropped 6; count of bases not matched to a gene: 8. Germline values: CDR1 MNHEY, CDR2 SVGEGT. The CDR3 runs 15 residues.

This clonotype was seen a handful of times. V is TRBV3-1 and J is TRBJ1-4; TRBD1 might be the D (5 bases). The CDR3 runs to 14 residues. CDR1 is LGHDT, CDR2 YNNKEL, per germline (reference sequence). Between the trimmed V and J ends, which lost 4 bases and 4 bases, there was a span of 10 bases. CDR3 bases: TGTGCCAGCAGCCCGGGACCGCGTAATGAAAAACTGTTTTTT. Protein: CASSPGPRNEKLFF.

This clonotype occurred many times. V is TRBV12-5 and J is TRBJ2-7; D might be TRBD2 (5 bases). From germline, CDR1 is LGHNT and CDR2 FRNRAP. Deletions cut 0 bases from V and 0 bases from J, with 12 bases between. CDR3 length: 16 residues. The CDR3 spells CASGLVLQRSSYEQYF. CDR3 bases: TGTGCTAGTGGTTTGGTACTGCAGCGGAGCTCCTACGAGCAGTACTTC.

This chain connects TRBV4-1 to TRBJ1-5; D unclear. This CDR3 region has 16 residues. The germline V gene has CDR1 MGHRA and CDR2 YSYEKL. Trimming stripped 1 base from V and 1 base from J, with 11 bases between. This CDR3 is CASSQGGGSSNQPQHF. The CDR3 nucleotides are TGCGCCAGCAGCCAAGGAGGTGGGAGCAGCAATCAGCCCCAGCATTTT.

This clonotype was seen ten or more times. The V gene is TRBV28, the J gene TRBJ2-7; D not resolved. CDR3 length equals 14 residues. Trimming took 2 bases from V and 2 from J, leaving 10 bases between them. The germline V gene encodes CDR1 MDHEN and CDR2 SYDVKM. DNA for the CDR3: TGTGCCAGCAGTTTAGGAGCCCCGACCTACGAGCAGTACTTC. Its protein is CASSLGAPTYEQYF. The full variable domain, completed using reference TRBV28 and TRBJ2-7, is DVKVTQSSRYLVKRTGEKVFLECVQDMDHENMFWYRQDPGLGLRLIYFSYDVKMKEKGDIPEGYSVSREKKERFSLILESASTNQTSMYLCASSLGAPTYEQYFGPGTRLTVT.

J is TRBJ1-2 and V is TRBV9; unclear D gene. Deletions cut 0 bases from V and 8 bases from J, with 8 bases between. The CDR3 sequence is 12 residues long. Germline CDR1 is SGDLS and CDR2 is YYNGEE. This CDR3 reads CASSVDVGGYTF. The CDR3, as DNA: TGTGCCAGCAGCGTAGATGTGGGGGGCTACACCTTC. Looking up the rest from reference TRBV9 and TRBJ1-2 gives the full variable domain: DSGVTQTPKHLITATGQRVTLRCSPRSGDLSVYWYQQSLDQGLQFLIQYYNGEERAKGNILERFSAQQFPDLHSELNLSSLELGDSALYFCASSVDVGGYTFGSGTRLTVV.

The V gene is TRBV7-9, the J gene TRBJ2-3; D is unresolved. V dropped 3 bases and J dropped 2 bases, with 12 bases sitting between them. Germline values: CDR1 SEHNR, CDR2 FQNEAQ (reference sequence). CDR3 length: 15 amino acids. CDR3 in amino acids: CASSFEAPLTDTQYF. CDR3 DNA: TGTGCCAGCAGCTTTGAAGCACCTCTCACAGATACGCAGTATTTT.

This rearrangement joins TRBV4-1 to TRBJ2-5; D is uncertain. Germline CDR1 MGHRA, CDR2 YSYEKL. V was clipped by 0 bases and J by 6 bases, with 5 bases between them. This CDR3 is 12 amino acids long. In DNA, the CDR3 is TGCGCCAGCAGCCAAGATGGCAAGACCCAGTACTTC. Protein sequence: CASSQDGKTQYF.

The chain combines TRBV7-2 with TRBJ2-3, with D maybe TRBD2 (5 bases). The CDR3 extends over 16 amino acids. V was pared by 0 bases and J by 0 bases, with 10 bases between. In germline, CDR1 is SGHTA, CDR2 FQGNSA. The DNA of the CDR3 is TGTGCCAGCAGCTTAGCAGGAGCGGCTAGCACAGATACGCAGTATTTT. Translating gives CASSLAGAASTDTQYF.

The genes are TRBV7-9 and TRBJ1-1, with unresolved D. The CDR3 spans 15 residues. Trimming shortened V by 1 base and J by 4 bases, and 13 bases separated the two germline ends. Germline V gene data show CDR1 as SEHNR and CDR2 as FQNEAQ (reference sequence). The CDR3 DNA reads TGTGCCAGCAGCTTAGGGGAGGGTCTGAGCACTGAAGCTTTCTTT. Translating gives CASSLGEGLSTEAFF. Based on the CDR3 plus reference TRBV7-9 and TRBJ1-1, the full variable domain is DTGVSQNPRHKITKRGQNVTFRCDPISEHNRLYWYRQTLGQGPEFLTYFQNEAQLEKSRLLSDRFSAERPKGSFSTLEIQRTEQGDSAMYLCASSLGEGLSTEAFFGQGTRLTVV.

The rearrangement uses TRBV6-1 and TRBJ2-1; weak D call: TRBD2 (6 bases). The CDR3 spans 13 residues. The V and J ends lost 7 bases and 7 bases respectively, with 14 bases between them. Germline loops: CDR1 MNHNS, CDR2 SASEGT. For the CDR3, the DNA is TGTGCCAGCAACCCGGGAGTAAGGAATGAGCAGTTCTTC. Amino acid sequence: CASNPGVRNEQFF.

This clonotype turned up a few times. The J gene is TRBJ1-5, the V gene TRBV20-1, with 7 positions matching TRBD1. Germline loops: CDR1 DFQATT, CDR2 SNEGSKA (reference sequence). This CDR3 is built from 18 residues. The V and J ends lost 0 bases and 6 bases, in that order; junction bases with no gene match: 17. The chain's CDR3 is CSAREFITGEGKSQPQHF. CDR3 coding DNA: TGCAGTGCTAGAGAATTCATAACAGGGGAGGGTAAAAGTCAGCCCCAGCATTTT.